Listed here are 29 T cell receptor beta chains from one sample, sequenced in a study of shared clonotypes between healthy human individuals. TCRdb's table, derived via immunoSEQ multiplex PCR, lists solely in-frame clones and lacks some. The sample lists about 490,000 clones; almost 80% were seen once. The sequencing input was PBMCs. These TCRs come from a woman in her thirties or forties in good health. Some clones in this sample may be carry-over from other donors' samples.

This clone was recorded once. This rearrangement joins TRBV28 to TRBJ2-7; no clear D. Germline lookup yields CDR1 MDHEN and CDR2 SYDVKM. Trimming took 6 bases from V and 2 from J, leaving 11 bases between them. This CDR3 region has 13 residues. CDR3 sequence: CASSSGPAYEQYF. For the CDR3, the DNA is TGTGCCAGCAGCTCCGGGCCTGCCTACGAGCAGTACTTC.

The chain has TRBV11-3 and TRBJ2-5; a weak D match, TRBD2 (6 bases). V was cut by 2 bases and J by 5 bases, with 9 bases left in between. The germline CDR1 and CDR2 sequences are SGHNT and YENEEA. This CDR3 contains 13 residues. CDR3: CASSLRESETQYF. CDR3 in DNA: TGTGCCAGCAGCTTACGGGAGAGCGAGACCCAGTACTTC.

This chain links TRBV7-2 with TRBJ2-1; D perhaps matches TRBD2 (5 bases). Germline V gene lookup returns CDR1 SGHTA and CDR2 FQGNSA. V gave up 1 base and J gave up 7 bases, with 14 bases separating them. CDR3 length: 15 amino acids. CDR3 bases: TGTGCCAGCAGCTTAGAGGTGGGAGAGGCGAATGAGCAGTTCTTC. It yields the protein CASSLEVGEANEQFF.

This clone is a singleton in its sample. This chain joins TRBV27 and TRBJ2-2, with D unresolved. Trimming took off 6 bases at V and 1 base at J, with 12 bases between the two ends. The germline gives CDR1 MNHEY, CDR2 SMNVEV (reference sequence). CDR3 size: 15 residues. In DNA, the CDR3 is TGTGCCAGCAGGTGGTCAGGAGAGAACACCGGGGAGCTGTTTTTT. It specifies CASRWSGENTGELFF.

The chain joins TRBV29-1 to TRBJ2-1; D possibly corresponds to TRBD1 (6 bases). The CDR3 length is 14 residues. CDR1 and CDR2 (germline): SQVTM, ANQGSEA. The V end was cut by 1 base, the J end by 10 bases, with 17 bases between. The CDR3 DNA sequence: TGCAGCGTTGAAGTCCAGCTGGGGGCTTGGGAGCAGTTCTTC. It specifies CSVEVQLGAWEQFF.

The genes are TRBV11-1 and TRBJ1-1; 10 bases line up with TRBD1. V lost 6 bases and J lost 4; bases outside the gene matches: 14. Germline CDR1 reads SGHAT; CDR2 reads FQDESV (reference sequence). The CDR3 is made up of 17 amino acids. The CDR3 protein is CASRTTGTGDVGTEAFF. CDR3 coding DNA: TGTGCCAGCAGGACAACCGGGACAGGGGACGTAGGCACTGAAGCTTTCTTT.

This clone was seen only a few times. Given a much more abundant clone one base away, this may be a read error. The rearrangement links TRBV7-9 to TRBJ2-7; weak D call: TRBD2 (5 bases). This CDR3 region has 14 residues. Looked up from germline, CDR1 is SEHNR and CDR2 is FQNEAQ (reference sequence). The V gene lost 1 base and the J gene lost 0 bases, with 7 bases spanning the gap. CDR3 bases: TGTGCCAGCAGCTTAGGCCGGGGCTCCTACGAGCAGTACTTC. Its protein product is CASSLGRGSYEQYF.

About this clone itself: Other DNA sequences from this sample encode an identical CDR3 as well. This CDR3 is CASTPLAGGYNEQFF. In nucleotides, the CDR3 is TGTGCCAGTACCCCACTAGCGGGAGGGTACAATGAGCAGTTCTTC. The chain is built from TRBV19 and TRBJ2-1; 13 bases fit TRBD2. This CDR3 is 15 amino acids long. Germline-derived CDR1 and CDR2 are LNHDA and SQIVND (reference sequence). V was clipped by 7 bases and J by 4 bases; unmatched bases: 4.

The V and J genes are TRBV2 and TRBJ2-5; no clear D. Germline values: CDR1 SNHLY, CDR2 FYNNEI. Trimming shortened V by 7 bases and J by 5 bases, and 17 bases separated the two germline ends. This CDR3 is 14 amino acids long. Here the CDR3 DNA reads TGTGCCAGCACCATCGGGCTGCTGCGTGAGACCCAGTACTTC. This encodes CASTIGLLRETQYF.

This sequence joins TRBV7-2 and TRBJ2-2; D is unresolved. The CDR3 extends over 14 amino acids. The germline CDR1 and CDR2 sequences are SGHTA and FQGNSA. Trimming pared 2 bases from V and 4 bases from J, leaving 8 bases between. As DNA, the CDR3 is TGTGCCAGCAGCTTAAGGATCATCACCGGGGAGCTGTTTTTT. This codes for CASSLRIITGELFF.

The chain recombines TRBV30 with TRBJ2-7; no firm D call. This CDR3 is 13 amino acids long. V lost 6 bases and J lost 5, with 17 bases in between. The germline V gene encodes CDR1 GTSNPN and CDR2 SVGIG (reference sequence). Here the CDR3 DNA reads TGTGCCTGCTCTCGAGGTAGATCCGACGAGCAGTACTTC. It codes for CACSRGRSDEQYF.

Written as DNA, the CDR3 is TGTGCCAGCAGTGCCCCTAGTTTAGATACGCAGTATTTT. It codes for CASSAPSLDTQYF. The chain uses TRBV2 and TRBJ2-3; D unclear. Germline V gives CDR1 SNHLY, CDR2 FYNNEI. This CDR3 has 13 residues. V lost 4 bases to trimming and J lost 5 bases, with 10 bases between them.

The gene calls are TRBV6-4 and TRBJ2-2, with D possibly TRBD2 on 5 matching bases. Deletions cut 6 bases from V and 0 bases from J, with 8 bases between. From germline, CDR1 is MRHNA and CDR2 SNTAGT. The CDR3 has 14 amino acids. CDR3 DNA: TGTGCCAGCAGCGTACTAGCGAACACCGGGGAGCTGTTTTTT. Protein sequence: CASSVLANTGELFF.

V usage is TRBV2 and J usage is TRBJ2-3; a weak D match, TRBD2 (5 bases). The V gene's germline CDR1 is SNHLY and CDR2 FYNNEI. Trimming removed 8 bases from V and 5 bases from J, with 17 bases in between. This CDR3 has 14 amino acids. In nucleotides, the CDR3 is TGTGCCAGCGGCCCCCGGGGTAGCCTAGATACGCAGTATTTT. This encodes CASGPRGSLDTQYF.

A few counts support this clone. This sequence joins TRBV15 and TRBJ1-5; no clear D. Germline V gene sequence: CDR1 LNHNV, CDR2 YYDKDF (reference sequence). Trimming left V 0 bases short and J 5 bases short, with 2 bases between. The CDR3 sequence is 12 residues long. The CDR3 protein is CATSRDHQPQHF. CDR3 in DNA: TGTGCCACCAGCAGAGATCATCAGCCCCAGCATTTT.

The rearrangement joins TRBV5-1 to TRBJ2-1; the D is unclear. The V gene lost 4 bases and the J gene lost 6 bases, with 11 bases spanning the gap. Germline CDR1 is SGHRS and CDR2 is YFSETQ. This CDR3 comprises 13 residues. CDR3 sequence: CASSLGVSNEQFF. The CDR3, as DNA: TGCGCCAGCAGCCTCGGAGTCAGCAATGAGCAGTTCTTC.

The chain carries TRBV14 and TRBJ1-1, with D unresolved. CDR3 length: 15 amino acids. The V gene's germline CDR1 is SGHDN and CDR2 FVKESK. Trimming shortened V by 5 bases and J by 5 bases, and 18 bases separated the two germline ends. DNA of the CDR3: TGTGCCAGCAGCTCAAGAGTCGCCGCGTGGACTGAAGCTTTCTTT. The encoded protein is CASSSRVAAWTEAFF. Complete variable domain (other parts from reference TRBV14 and TRBJ1-1): EAGVTQFPSHSVIEKGQTVTLRCDPISGHDNLYWYRRVMGKEIKFLLHFVKESKQDESGMPNNRFLAERTGGTYSTLKVQPAELEDSGVYFCASSSRVAAWTEAFFGQGTRLTVV.

J is TRBJ1-1 and V is TRBV18; D possibly corresponds to TRBD1 (6 bases). V gave up 2 bases and J gave up 3 bases, with 13 bases separating them. This CDR3 region has 15 residues. The germline V gene has CDR1 KGHSH and CDR2 LQKENI. The CDR3 DNA reads TGTGCCAGCTCACCAAACAGGGCGAGGGACACTGAAGCTTTCTTT. It yields the protein CASSPNRARDTEAFF.

This chain links TRBV5-1 with TRBJ2-2, with D tentatively TRBD2 (6 bases). The CDR3 totals 14 residues. Trimming took 7 bases from V and 6 from J, leaving 16 bases between them. Germline values: CDR1 SGHRS, CDR2 YFSETQ. The CDR3: CASCERADAGELFF. For the CDR3, the DNA is TGCGCCAGCTGCGAGCGGGCAGATGCCGGGGAGCTGTTTTTT. Based on the CDR3 plus reference TRBV5-1 and TRBJ2-2, the full variable domain is KAGVTQTPRYLIKTRGQQVTLSCSPISGHRSVSWYQQTPGQGLQFLFEYFSETQRNKGNFPGRFSGRQFSNSRSEMNVSTLELGDSALYLCASCERADAGELFFGEGSRLTVL.

This sequence joins TRBV11-2 and TRBJ2-3; no firm D call. The V gene lost 4 bases and the J gene lost 2 bases, with 7 bases spanning the gap. The CDR3 length is 13 residues. Per the germline V gene, CDR1 is SGHAT and CDR2 is FQNNGV. CDR3 protein: CASSSHLTDTQYF. In nucleotides, the CDR3 is TGTGCCAGCAGCTCCCATCTCACAGATACGCAGTATTTT.

This clone has only one observation. The chain carries TRBV7-9 and TRBJ2-7; TRBD2 aligns across 13 bases. CDR3 length equals 14 residues. Losses at the gene ends were 4 bases for V and 9 bases for J; bases not matched to a gene: 6. Germline lookup yields CDR1 SEHNR and CDR2 FQNEAQ (reference sequence). The CDR3 sequence is CASSSGTSGNVQYF. Here the CDR3 DNA reads TGTGCCAGCAGCTCCGGGACTAGCGGGAACGTGCAGTACTTC.

The J gene is TRBJ1-3, the V gene TRBV15; D not resolved. The CDR3 sequence is 16 residues long. V dropped 5 bases and J dropped 1 base, with 15 bases sitting between them. Germline V gene data show CDR1 as LNHNV and CDR2 as YYDKDF (reference sequence). CDR3 protein: CATSPSFGRSGNTIYF. In DNA, the CDR3 is TGTGCCACCAGCCCTAGTTTCGGGCGGTCTGGAAACACCATATATTTT.

This clone occurred many times. The chain joins TRBV7-2 to TRBJ2-7, with D uncertain. Germline V lookup: CDR1 SGHTA, CDR2 FQGNSA. This CDR3 has 13 amino acids. V dropped 1 base and J dropped 9 bases, with 13 bases sitting between them. For the CDR3, the DNA is TGTGCCAGCAGCTTAGAACCGATTTATGGGCAGTACTTC. Translated, it gives CASSLEPIYGQYF.

In DNA, the CDR3 is TGCGCCAGCAGCTTGCGTGGGGGTGGCGGCATTCAGTACTTC. Its protein is CASSLRGGGGIQYF. The V and J genes are TRBV5-1 and TRBJ2-4; D is possibly TRBD1 or TRBD2 (5 bases each). Germline V gene sequence: CDR1 SGHRS, CDR2 YFSETQ. The V end was cut by 1 base, the J end by 9 bases, with 14 bases between. The CDR3 contains 14 residues.

This rearrangement joins TRBV18 to TRBJ1-2; D not certain. The length of the CDR3 is 14 residues. CDR1 is KGHSH, CDR2 LQKENI, per germline. V was cut by 0 bases and J by 4 bases, with 9 bases left in between. CDR3 region: CASSPPEGFYGYTF. CDR3 DNA sequence: TGTGCCAGCTCACCACCGGAAGGGTTCTATGGCTACACCTTC.

Worth noting for this clone: Germline is not matched at one junction end, which may reflect a read error. CDR3 sequence reads: CASSQYTEQFF. DNA of the CDR3: TGTGCCAGCAGCCAATACACTGAGCAGTTCTTC. The V gene is TRBV7-9, the J gene TRBJ2-1; no definite D call. The CDR3 runs to 11 residues. Germline assignment: CDR1 SEHNR and CDR2 FQNEAQ (reference sequence).

Only a few counts were recorded for this clone. CDR3 residues: CASSMRQGVVPGELFF. The CDR3, as DNA: TGTGCCAGCAGCATGAGACAGGGGGTGGTCCCCGGGGAGCTGTTTTTT. The V and J genes are TRBV9 and TRBJ2-2; 9 positions match TRBD1. Germline CDR1 and CDR2: SGDLS and YYNGEE. The length of the CDR3 is 16 residues. After removal of 4 bases from V and 6 bases from J, the junction contained 10 bases not matched to a gene.

The chain employs TRBV27 and TRBJ2-7; perhaps TRBD2 as D (5 bases). This CDR3 comprises 12 residues. The V and J ends lost 2 bases and 6 bases respectively, with 8 bases between them. In germline, CDR1 is MNHEY, CDR2 SMNVEV (reference sequence). The CDR3 sequence: CASSLPGGEQYF. The CDR3 DNA reads TGTGCCAGCAGTTTACCCGGAGGCGAGCAGTACTTC.

This chain connects TRBV6-1 to TRBJ2-1, with D maybe TRBD1 (6 bases). Between the trimmed V and J ends, which lost 11 bases and 4 bases, there was a span of 18 bases. The germline V gene has CDR1 MNHNS and CDR2 SASEGT. The length of the CDR3 is 14 residues. CDR3 sequence reads: CAVNRVGIYNEQFF. The CDR3 DNA reads as TGTGCCGTCAACAGGGTAGGGATATACAATGAGCAGTTCTTC.